The clone carrying this TCR beta chain appeared once. As yet, its antigen is unknown. The PCR contained 60 Vbeta and 13 Jbeta primers. The data were produced by immunoSEQ multiplex PCR, yet TCRdb's version contains in-frame clones alone and is incomplete. The data show around 170,000 clones, approximately 71% seen once. This record comes from a study of cytomegalovirus exposure and HLA in healthy donors. The study's findings and limits: CMV serostatus was the sole immune exposure information available.

V was cut by 5 bases and J by 0 bases, with 7 bases left in between. Germline values: CDR1 SGDLS, CDR2 YYNGEE. The CDR3 sequence is 13 residues long. The chain links TRBV9 to TRBJ2-3, with no clear D. This TCR came from a girl under 18 in good health and CMV-seronegative. The sample was PBMCs. This CDR3 is CASRGTSTDTQYF. The CDR3 DNA reads TGTGCCAGCAGGGGCACAAGCACAGATACGCAGTATTTT.